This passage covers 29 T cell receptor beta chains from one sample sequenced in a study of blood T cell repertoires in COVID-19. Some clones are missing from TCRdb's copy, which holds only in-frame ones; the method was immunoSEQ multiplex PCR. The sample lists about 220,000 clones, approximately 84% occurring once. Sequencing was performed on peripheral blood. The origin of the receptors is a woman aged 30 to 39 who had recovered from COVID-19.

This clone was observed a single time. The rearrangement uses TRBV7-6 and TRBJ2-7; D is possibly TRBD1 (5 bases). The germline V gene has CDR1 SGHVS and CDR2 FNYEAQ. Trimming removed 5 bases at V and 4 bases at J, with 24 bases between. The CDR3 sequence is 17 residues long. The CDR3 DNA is TGTGCCAGCAGCCGTGCAGAGTCTCTCTTGGGGCTTTACGAGCAGTACTTC. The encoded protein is CASSRAESLLGLYEQYF.

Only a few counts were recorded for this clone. The CDR3 DNA follows: TGTGCCAGCCCCTTTAGAGGCGCGGGGAATGAGCAGTTCTTC. Its protein is CASPFRGAGNEQFF. The chain recombines TRBV7-6 with TRBJ2-1, with a weak D call TRBD2 (6 bases). The CDR3 sequence is 14 residues long. CDR1 is SGHVS, CDR2 FNYEAQ, per germline. Trimming took off 8 bases at V and 7 bases at J, with 18 bases between the two ends.

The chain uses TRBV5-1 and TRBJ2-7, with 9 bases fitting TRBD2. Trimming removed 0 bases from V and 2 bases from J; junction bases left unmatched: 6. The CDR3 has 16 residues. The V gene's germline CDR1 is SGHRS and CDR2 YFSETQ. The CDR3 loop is CASSLDPSGTPYEQYF. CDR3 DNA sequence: TGCGCCAGCAGCTTGGATCCTAGCGGGACTCCCTACGAGCAGTACTTC.

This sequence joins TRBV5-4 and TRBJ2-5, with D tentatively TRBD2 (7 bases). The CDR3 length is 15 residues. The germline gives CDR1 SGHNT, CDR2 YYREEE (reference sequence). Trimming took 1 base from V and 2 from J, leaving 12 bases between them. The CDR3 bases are TGTGCCAGCAGCTTGAGGGGGGGCGAACAAGAGACCCAGTACTTC. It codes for CASSLRGGEQETQYF.

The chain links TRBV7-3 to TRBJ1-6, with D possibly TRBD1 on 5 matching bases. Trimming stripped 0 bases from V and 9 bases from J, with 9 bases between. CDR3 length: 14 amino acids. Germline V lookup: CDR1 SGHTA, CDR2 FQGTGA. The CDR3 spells CASSLTGQGSPLHF. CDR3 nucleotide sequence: TGTGCCAGCAGCTTAACCGGGCAGGGTTCACCCCTCCACTTT.

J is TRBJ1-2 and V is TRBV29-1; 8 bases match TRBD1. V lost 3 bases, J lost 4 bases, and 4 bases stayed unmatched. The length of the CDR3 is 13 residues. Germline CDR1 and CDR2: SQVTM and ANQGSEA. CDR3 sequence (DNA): TGCAGCGTTGAGGGACAGGTGGGCTATGGCTACACCTTC. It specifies CSVEGQVGYGYTF.

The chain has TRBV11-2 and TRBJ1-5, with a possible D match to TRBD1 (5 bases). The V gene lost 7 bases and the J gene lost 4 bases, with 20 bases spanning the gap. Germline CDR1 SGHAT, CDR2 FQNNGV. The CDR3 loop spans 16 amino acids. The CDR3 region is CASTISGRGANQPQHF. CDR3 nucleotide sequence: TGTGCCAGCACCATATCTGGGCGGGGCGCGAATCAGCCCCAGCATTTT.

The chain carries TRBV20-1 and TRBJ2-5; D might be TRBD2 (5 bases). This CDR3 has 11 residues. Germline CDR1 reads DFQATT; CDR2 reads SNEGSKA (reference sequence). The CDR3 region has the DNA TGCAGCGCGGGTCCAGGAGAGACCCAGTACTTC. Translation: CSAGPGETQYF.

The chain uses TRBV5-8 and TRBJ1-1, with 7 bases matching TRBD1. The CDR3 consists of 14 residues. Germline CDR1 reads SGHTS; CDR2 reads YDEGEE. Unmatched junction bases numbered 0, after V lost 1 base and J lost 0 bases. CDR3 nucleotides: TGTGCCAGCAGCTTGACAGGGGTGAACACTGAAGCTTTCTTT. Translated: CASSLTGVNTEAFF.

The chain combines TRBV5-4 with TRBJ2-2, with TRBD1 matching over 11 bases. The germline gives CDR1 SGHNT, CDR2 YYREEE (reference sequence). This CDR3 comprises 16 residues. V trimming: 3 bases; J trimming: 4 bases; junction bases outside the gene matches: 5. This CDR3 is CASSSAGTGGTGELFF. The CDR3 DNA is TGTGCCAGCAGCTCTGCCGGGACAGGGGGCACCGGGGAGCTGTTTTTT.

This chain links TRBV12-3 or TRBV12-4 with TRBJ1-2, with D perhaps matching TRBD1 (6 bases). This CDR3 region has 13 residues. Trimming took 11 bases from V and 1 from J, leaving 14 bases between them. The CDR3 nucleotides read TGTGCCGGCAAGGGGGATTTTAACTATGGCTACACCTTC. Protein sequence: CAGKGDFNYGYTF.

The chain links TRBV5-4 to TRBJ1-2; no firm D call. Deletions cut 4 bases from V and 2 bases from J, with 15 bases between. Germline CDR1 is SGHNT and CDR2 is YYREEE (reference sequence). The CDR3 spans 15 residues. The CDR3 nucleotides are TGTGCCAGCAGCCTACGGATCGACGGGAACTATGGCTACACCTTC. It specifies CASSLRIDGNYGYTF.

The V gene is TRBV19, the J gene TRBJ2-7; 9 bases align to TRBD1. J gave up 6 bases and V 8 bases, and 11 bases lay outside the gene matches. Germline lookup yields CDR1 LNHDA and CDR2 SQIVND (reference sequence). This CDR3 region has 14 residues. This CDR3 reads CASSRDRDRTEQYF. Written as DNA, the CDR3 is TGTGCCAGTTCGAGGGACAGGGATCGTACCGAGCAGTACTTC.

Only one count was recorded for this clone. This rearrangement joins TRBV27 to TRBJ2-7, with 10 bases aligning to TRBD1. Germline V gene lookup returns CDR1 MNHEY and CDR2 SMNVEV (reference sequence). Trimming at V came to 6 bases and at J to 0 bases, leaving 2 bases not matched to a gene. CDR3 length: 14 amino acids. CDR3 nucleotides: TGTGCCAGCAGCGGGACAGGGGACTCCTACGAGCAGTACTTC. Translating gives CASSGTGDSYEQYF.

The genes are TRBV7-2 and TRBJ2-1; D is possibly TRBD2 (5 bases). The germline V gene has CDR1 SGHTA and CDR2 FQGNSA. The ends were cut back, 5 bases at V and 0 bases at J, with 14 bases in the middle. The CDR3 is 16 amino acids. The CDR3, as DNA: TGTGCCAGCAGCACAAGGACGGGGAGCTCCTACAATGAGCAGTTCTTC. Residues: CASSTRTGSSYNEQFF.

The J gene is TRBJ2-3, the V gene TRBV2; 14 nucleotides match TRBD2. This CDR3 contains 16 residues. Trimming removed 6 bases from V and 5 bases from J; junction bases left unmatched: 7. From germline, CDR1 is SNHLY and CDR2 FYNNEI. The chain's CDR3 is CASSRLAGGLLDTQYF. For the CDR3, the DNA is TGTGCCAGCAGCCGACTAGCGGGGGGGCTCTTAGATACGCAGTATTTT. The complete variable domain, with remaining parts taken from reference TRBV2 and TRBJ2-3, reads EPEVTQTPSHQVTQMGQEVILRCVPISNHLYFYWYRQILGQKVEFLVSFYNNEISEKSEIFDDQFSVERPDGSNFTLKIRSTKLEDSAMYFCASSRLAGGLLDTQYFGPGTRLTVL.

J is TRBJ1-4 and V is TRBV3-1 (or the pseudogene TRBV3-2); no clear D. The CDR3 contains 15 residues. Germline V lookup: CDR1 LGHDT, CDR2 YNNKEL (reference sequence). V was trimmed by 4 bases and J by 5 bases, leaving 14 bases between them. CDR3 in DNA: TGTGCCAGCAGCCTCCGTGCGCCAAGAAATGAAAAACTGTTTTTT. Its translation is CASSLRAPRNEKLFF.

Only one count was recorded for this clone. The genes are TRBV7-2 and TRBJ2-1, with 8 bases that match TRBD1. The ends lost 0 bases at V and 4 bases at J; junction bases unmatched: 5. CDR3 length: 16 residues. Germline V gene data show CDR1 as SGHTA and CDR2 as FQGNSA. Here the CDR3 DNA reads TGTGCCAGCAGCTTAGCAGGACAGGGTCTTTACAATGAGCAGTTCTTC. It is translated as CASSLAGQGLYNEQFF.

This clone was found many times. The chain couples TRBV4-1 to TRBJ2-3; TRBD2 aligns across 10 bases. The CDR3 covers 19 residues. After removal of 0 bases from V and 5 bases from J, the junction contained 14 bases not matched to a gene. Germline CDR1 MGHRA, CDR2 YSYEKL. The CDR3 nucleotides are TGCGCCAGCAGCCAAGAAGGAGCGACTAGCGGGCCGGGAGGAGATACGCAGTATTTT. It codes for CASSQEGATSGPGGDTQYF.

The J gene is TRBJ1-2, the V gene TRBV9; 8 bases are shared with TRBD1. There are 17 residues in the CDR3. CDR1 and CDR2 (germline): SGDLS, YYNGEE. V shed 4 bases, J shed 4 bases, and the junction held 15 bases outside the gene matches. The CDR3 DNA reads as TGTGCCAGCAGCCCCCGGACAGGGCCCGACTTGACCTATGGCTACACCTTC. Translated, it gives CASSPRTGPDLTYGYTF.

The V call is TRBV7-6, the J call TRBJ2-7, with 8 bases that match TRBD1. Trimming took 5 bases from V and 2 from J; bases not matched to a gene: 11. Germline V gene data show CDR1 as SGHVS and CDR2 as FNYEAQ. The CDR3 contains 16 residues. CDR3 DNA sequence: TGTGCCAGCAGCGCCGAACTCGGGACAGGTACCTACGAGCAGTACTTC. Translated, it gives CASSAELGTGTYEQYF. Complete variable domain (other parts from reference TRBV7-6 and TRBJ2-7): GAGVSQSPRYKVTKRGQDVALRCDPISGHVSLYWYRQALGQGPEFLTYFNYEAQQDKSGLPNDRFSAERPEGSISTLTIQRTEQRDSAMYRCASSAELGTGTYEQYFGPGTRLTVT.

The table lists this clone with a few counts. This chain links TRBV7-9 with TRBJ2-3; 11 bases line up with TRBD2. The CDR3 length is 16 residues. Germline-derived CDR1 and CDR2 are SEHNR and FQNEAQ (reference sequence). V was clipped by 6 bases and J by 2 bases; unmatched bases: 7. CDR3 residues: CASRPSSGGHTDTQYF. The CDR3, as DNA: TGTGCCAGCAGACCCTCTAGCGGGGGGCACACAGATACGCAGTATTTT. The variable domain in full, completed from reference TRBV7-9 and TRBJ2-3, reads DTGVSQNPRHKITKRGQNVTFRCDPISEHNRLYWYRQTLGQGPEFLTYFQNEAQLEKSRLLSDRFSAERPKGSFSTLEIQRTEQGDSAMYLCASRPSSGGHTDTQYFGPGTRLTVL.

The CDR3 protein is CASSYVGGPTQYF. The CDR3 region has the DNA TGTGCCAGCAGTTACGTGGGGGGGCCCACGCAGTATTTT. This chain links TRBV6-2 or TRBV6-3 with TRBJ2-3; perhaps TRBD2 as D (7 bases). This CDR3 comprises 13 residues. Germline CDR1 reads MNHEY; CDR2 reads SVGEGT. Trimming pared 2 bases from V and 9 bases from J, leaving 12 bases between.

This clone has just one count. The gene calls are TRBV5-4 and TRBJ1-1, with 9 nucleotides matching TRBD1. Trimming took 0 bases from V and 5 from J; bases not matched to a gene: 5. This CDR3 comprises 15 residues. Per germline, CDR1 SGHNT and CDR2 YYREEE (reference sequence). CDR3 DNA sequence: TGTGCCAGCAGCTTGGAGACAGGGGGATGGACTGAAGCTTTCTTT. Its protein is CASSLETGGWTEAFF.

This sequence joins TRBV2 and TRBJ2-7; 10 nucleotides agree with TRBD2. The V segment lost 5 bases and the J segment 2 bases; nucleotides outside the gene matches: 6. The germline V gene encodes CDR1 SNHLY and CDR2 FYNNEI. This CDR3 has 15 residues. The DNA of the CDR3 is TGTGCCAGCAGTTTAGCGGGGGGCCTAACCTACGAGCAGTACTTC. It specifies CASSLAGGLTYEQYF.

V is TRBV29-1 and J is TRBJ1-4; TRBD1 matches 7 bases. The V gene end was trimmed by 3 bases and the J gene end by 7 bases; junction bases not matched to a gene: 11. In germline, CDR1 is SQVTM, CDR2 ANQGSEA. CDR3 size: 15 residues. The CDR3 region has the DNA TGCAGCGTTGACCCCCTGACAGGGATGGGTGAAAAACTGTTTTTT. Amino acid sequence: CSVDPLTGMGEKLFF.

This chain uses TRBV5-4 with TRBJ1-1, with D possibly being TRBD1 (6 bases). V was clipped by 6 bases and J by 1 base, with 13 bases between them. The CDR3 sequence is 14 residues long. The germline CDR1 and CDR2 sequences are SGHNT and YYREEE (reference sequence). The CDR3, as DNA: TGTGCCAGCACCCCGGCAGGGGAGAACACTGAAGCTTTCTTT. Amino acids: CASTPAGENTEAFF.

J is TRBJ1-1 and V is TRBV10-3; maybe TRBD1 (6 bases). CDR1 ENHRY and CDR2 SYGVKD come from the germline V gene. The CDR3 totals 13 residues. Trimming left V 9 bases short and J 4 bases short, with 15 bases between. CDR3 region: CAINWGQGTEAFF. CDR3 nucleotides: TGTGCCATAAATTGGGGGCAGGGCACTGAAGCTTTCTTT.

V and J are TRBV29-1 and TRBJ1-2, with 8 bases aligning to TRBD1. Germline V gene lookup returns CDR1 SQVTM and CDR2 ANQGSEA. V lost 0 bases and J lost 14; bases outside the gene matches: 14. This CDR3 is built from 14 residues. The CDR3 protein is CSVEEDLPTGALTF. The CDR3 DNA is TGCAGCGTTGAAGAAGATCTCCCGACAGGGGCGCTTACCTTC.